The present T cell receptor (beta chain) was sequenced within a study of neurological immune-mediated disorders. For the study at large: Of the roughly 34 patients who had multiple sclerosis, roughly 30 had the relapsing-remitting form and 3 had the secondary progressive form.

Whole-study findings and limits: CDR3 amino acid sequences of expanded clones were not shared across subjects, a result suggesting private repertoires in all groups.

V dropped 5 bases and J dropped 2 bases, with 12 bases sitting between them. CDR3 length: 14 residues. Germline lookup yields CDR1 MGHDK and CDR2 SYGVNS. 5'RACE with 10-nucleotide random UMIs produced the cDNA. One entry per CDR3 protein, called by TCRdb with MiXCR from the 5' RACE reads. The data hold tens of thousands of distinct CDR3 sequences, with 3.4% observed a single time. This clonotype was seen repeatedly, ten times or more. The antigen remains unidentified. Sequencing input: PBMCs. The chain couples TRBV25-1 to TRBJ1-2; tentatively, D is TRBD1 (6 bases). This receptor was obtained from a man in his forties with multiple sclerosis. The DNA for the CDR3 is TGTGCCAGCAGTTGGTCAGGGGAAAACTATGGCTACACCTTC. It is translated as CASSWSGENYGYTF.